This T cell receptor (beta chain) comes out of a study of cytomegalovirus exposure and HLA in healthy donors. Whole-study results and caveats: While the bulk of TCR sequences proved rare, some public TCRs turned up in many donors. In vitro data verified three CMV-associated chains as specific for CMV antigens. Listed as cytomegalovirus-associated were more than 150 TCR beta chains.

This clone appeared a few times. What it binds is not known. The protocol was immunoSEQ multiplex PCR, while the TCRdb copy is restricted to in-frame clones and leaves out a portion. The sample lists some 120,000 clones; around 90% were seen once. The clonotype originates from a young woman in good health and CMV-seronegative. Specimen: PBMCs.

Here the CDR3 reads CASSRILSGGGDNEQFF. For the CDR3, the DNA is TGTGCCAGCAGCCGAATATTATCGGGGGGCGGAGACAATGAGCAGTTCTTC. This sequence joins TRBV5-6 and TRBJ2-1; a weak D match, TRBD2 (7 bases). Trimming took off 4 bases at V and 5 bases at J, with 22 bases between the two ends. Germline V gene data show CDR1 as SGHDT and CDR2 as YYEEEE. This CDR3 contains 17 residues.